This T cell receptor beta chain is from a study of cytomegalovirus exposure and HLA in healthy donors. Notes on the study in general: Per a later analysis, HLA-associated TCR beta chains showed more clonal expansion than other, equally common TCR beta chains. A later analysis reportedly identified an Asian-associated ancestry cluster as carrying fewer N-insertions than the roughly 600-donor mean.

Notes on this clone: Antigen specificity is unknown.

This CDR3 has 14 amino acids. Trimming shortened V by 2 bases and J by 1 base, and 8 bases separated the two germline ends. The germline gives CDR1 SGHTA, CDR2 FQGTGA. PCR employed 60 Vbeta and 13 Jbeta primers. Repertoires were generated with immunoSEQ multiplex PCR, while TCRdb's copy carries only in-frame clones and drops some. Among 150,000 to 200,000 clones listed, 78% were seen once. This receptor was obtained from a woman aged 25 to 45 in good health and CMV-seropositive. Sequenced: PBMCs. The rearrangement joins TRBV7-3 to TRBJ1-1, with D possibly matching TRBD1 (5 bases). The CDR3 here is CASSLQGGNTEAFF. The CDR3 DNA reads as TGTGCCAGCAGCTTACAGGGAGGGAACACTGAAGCTTTCTTT.